The TCR beta chain under discussion was sequenced for a study of blood T cell repertoires in COVID-19. Whole-study context: Researchers got acute and convalescent COVID-19 samples from the United States, Italy and Spain.

Authors' processing steps: Reference gene primers were amplified, and this amplification served to estimate nucleated cell counts. Using immunoSEQ multiplex PCR, the repertoire was profiled, and TCRdb retains in-frame clones only, with some absent. D and trimming were read from the DNA, whereas the V and J calls and clone size are those reported in that table. The sample consists of just over 80,000 clones, around 76% of them appearing once. V lost 0 bases and J 5 bases, leaving 11 bases between the germline ends. Germline V lookup: CDR1 SGDLS, CDR2 YYNGEE. The CDR3 is 15 amino acids. This clone was observed a few times.

The sample comprised peripheral blood. This chain connects TRBV9 to TRBJ1-4; tentative D call: TRBD1 (5 bases). This TCR was sampled from a woman older than 75 with active or convalescent COVID-19. CDR3 nucleotides: TGTGCCAGCAGCGTAGGGGCGAGACAGAATGAAAAACTGTTTTTT. Translation gives CASSVGARQNEKLFF.